This is a list of T cell receptor beta chains from one sample in a study of beta chain features in type 1 diabetes. Here immunoSEQ multiplex PCR was the method, and the copy in TCRdb shows in-frame clones only, minus some. The sample lists around 330,000 clones; approximately 11% were seen once. The sequenced sample was naive CD4+ T cells from blood. The receptor set was obtained from a woman aged 25 to 39 in good health. CDR3s leave out the opening cysteine and the closing phenylalanine or tryptophan. Rows give clone size only sometimes, using once, few, many, or a class for an expanded clone.

j_call cdr3_length v_call clone_size cdr3_aa
TRBJ1-1 11 TRBV6-4 . ASSRDTNTEAF
TRBJ2-3 14 TRBV4-2 few ASSRRLAGETDTQY
TRBJ2-4 13 TRBV4-3 . ASSQEPTGENIQY
TRBJ2-7 12 TRBV30 . AWSPGLISYEQY
TRBJ2-7 13 TRBV4-2 few ASSLNSDRGYEQY
TRBJ2-1 14 TRBV5-1 . ASNQLAGASYNEQF
TRBJ2-1 13 TRBV4-1 few ASSQGPEAQWEQF
TRBJ2-7 11 TRBV23-1 . ASYRDRGYEQY
TRBJ1-3 11 TRBV18 few ASSQNPDLSIY
TRBJ2-7 14 TRBV9 . ASSADRLAGVSEQY
TRBJ2-1 11 TRBV30 . AWRRRALNEQF
TRBJ1-2 9 TRBV21-1 few ASPGFCDYT
TRBJ2-1 13 TRBV6-5 . ASSYSGSSYNEQF
TRBJ1-1 13 TRBV18 . ASSPPDSMNTEAF
TRBJ2-5 12 TRBV7-2 . ASSPGQGAKTQY
TRBJ2-3 12 TRBV6-5 . ASRQGAGTDTQY
TRBJ2-7 16 TRBV7-2 few ASSRKWPSGGFAYEQY
TRBJ2-1 13 TRBV29-1 few SVEVSLAGAAEQF
TRBJ1-1 10 TRBV29-1 . SVGLGHTEAF
TRBJ2-1 11 TRBV7-2 . ASSLMAGREQF
TRBJ2-5 13 TRBV6-6 few ASSRTSVTQETQY
TRBJ2-5 12 TRBV6-1 . ASSGRVIQETQY
TRBJ2-2 13 TRBV11-3 few ASSRTSGGTGELF
TRBJ1-2 13 TRBV10-3 few AISEGYRGNYGYT
TRBJ1-1 13 TRBV7-9 . ASSLSEGMNTEAF
TRBJ2-7 12 TRBV5-1 . ASSLEGGPYEQY
TRBJ2-1 13 TRBV19 few ASSIDPGPYNEQF
TRBJ2-5 14 TRBV9 few ASSVGGQSELGTQY
TRBJ2-7 13 TRBV18 . ASSPKQAGAYEQY
TRBJ2-3 10 TRBV5-4 few ASSLVADTQY
TRBJ2-7 11 TRBV19 few ASSFQRGSEQY
TRBJ2-1 16 TRBV7-2 . ASSSRLGLAGGYNEQF
TRBJ2-3 13 TRBV7-7 . ASSEGEPSTDTQY
TRBJ2-1 14 TRBV7-6 . ASSLEETRRYNEQF
TRBJ2-7 14 TRBV28 . ASSLAQRGSIYEQY
TRBJ1-5 12 TRBV7-6 . ASSLQGGNQPQH
TRBJ2-1 11 TRBV7-9 . ASSLSSGSRQF
TRBJ2-4 13 TRBV5-1 few ASSLEQGGKNIQY
TRBJ2-7 13 TRBV7-2 . ASSKTGGLSYEQY
TRBJ1-5 13 TRBV6-1 few ASSEGRVRGQPQH
TRBJ1-1 13 TRBV5-6 . ASSWPGQMNTEAF
TRBJ2-1 14 TRBV7-9 . ASSSPGLAGVGEQF
TRBJ1-2 11 TRBV6-6 once ASRPPEIYGYT
TRBJ2-5 13 TRBV5-1 few ASSFGQLYQETQY
TRBJ1-1 14 TRBV18 . ASSRGRTPYDTEAF
TRBJ2-1 13 TRBV7-6 few ASSLERSSYNEQF
TRBJ1-1 17 TRBV23-1 few ASSQSEGTGEFPNTEAF
TRBJ2-1 12 TRBV19 . ASSSGQVHNEQF
TRBJ2-5 11 TRBV2 . ASMAAREETQY
TRBJ1-2 11 TRBV29-1 few SVEDQRGLGYT
TRBJ2-1 13 TRBV7-3 . ASRLTGGPDNEQF
TRBJ1-1 12 TRBV18 . ASSPLVRNTEAF
TRBJ2-6 16 TRBV9 few ASSVSGGERTGANVLT
TRBJ2-1 15 TRBV18 . ASSPSYGGRMRNEQF
TRBJ2-7 12 TRBV18 few ASSQLAGVYEQY